The sequence of this T cell receptor (beta chain) was determined in a study of blood T cell repertoires in COVID-19. Participant-given clinical history determined each cohort assignment. Per the original data handling: Nucleated cell number was recorded as an estimate derived from reference gene primer amplification. TCRdb's table, derived via immunoSEQ multiplex PCR, lists solely in-frame clones and lacks some. That table gives V, J and clone size, and the DNA gave D and trimming. The sample lists 380,000 or so clones; about 89% were seen once. This clone was found once. The sample consisted of PBMCs or T cells enriched from blood (not recorded which). The origin of this receptor is a man younger than 45 who had recovered from COVID-19.

CDR3 bases: TGTGCCACCAGCAGAGAGAAGACAGTGCCCTATGGCTACACCTTC. The encoded protein is CATSREKTVPYGYTF. This chain links TRBV15 with TRBJ1-2, with TRBD1 as a possible D gene (5 bases). The CDR3 is 15 residues long. V was shortened by 0 bases and J by 4 bases, with 12 bases between the two germline ends. Germline CDR1 reads LNHNV; CDR2 reads YYDKDF (reference sequence). Based on the CDR3 plus reference TRBV15 and TRBJ1-2, the full variable domain is DAMVIQNPRYQVTQFGKPVTLSCSQTLNHNVMYWYQQKSSQAPKLLFHYYDKDFNNEADTPDNFQSRRPNTSFCFLDIRSPGLGDTAMYLCATSREKTVPYGYTFGSGTRLTVV.